A selection of T cell receptor beta chains follows, all from one sample in a study of cytomegalovirus exposure and HLA in healthy donors. TCRdb keeps only in-frame clones here, not all; method: immunoSEQ multiplex PCR. In the table there are about 69,000 clones, 96% of which are singletons. Sequenced input: PBMCs. All receptors come from a woman aged 18-35 years in good health and CMV-seropositive. Both conserved end residues are part of each CDR3. Each record gives: J gene, D gene, clone size, V gene, CDR3 length, CDR3 DNA, CDR3 protein. D genes are given only for firm matches. Rows give clone size only sometimes, using once, few, many, or a class for an expanded clone.

J gene: TRBJ1-5; D gene: -; clone size: -; V gene: TRBV7-2; CDR3 length: 12; CDR3 DNA: TGTGCCAGCACCAACAGGGATCAGCCCCAGCATTTT; CDR3 protein: CASTNRDQPQHF
J gene: TRBJ2-7; D gene: TRBD1; clone size: -; V gene: TRBV7-9; CDR3 length: 15; CDR3 DNA: TGTGCCAGCAGCCCCGGGACAGGGGGACAGATCGAGCAGTACTTC; CDR3 protein: CASSPGTGGQIEQYF
J gene: TRBJ2-3; D gene: -; clone size: -; V gene: TRBV30; CDR3 length: 16; CDR3 DNA: TGTGCCCGAGGACTGGCGGGCCGAAGGGGCACAGATACGCAGTATTTT; CDR3 protein: CARGLAGRRGTDTQYF
J gene: TRBJ2-5; D gene: TRBD1; clone size: once; V gene: TRBV25-1; CDR3 length: 15; CDR3 DNA: TGTGCCAGCAGTGAATCTGGGACAGGGAAAGAGACCCAGTACTTC; CDR3 protein: CASSESGTGKETQYF
J gene: TRBJ2-7; D gene: -; clone size: -; V gene: TRBV5-6; CDR3 length: 15; CDR3 DNA: TGTGCCAGCAGCTCCCGGCGGGGTAGGGGCTACGAGCAGTACTTC; CDR3 protein: CASSSRRGRGYEQYF
J gene: TRBJ2-1; D gene: TRBD2; clone size: -; V gene: TRBV28; CDR3 length: 16; CDR3 DNA: TGTGCCAGCATCTTTGGGGCTAGCGGGAACTACAATGAGCAGTTCTTC; CDR3 protein: CASIFGASGNYNEQFF
J gene: TRBJ2-4; D gene: TRBD2; clone size: -; V gene: TRBV2; CDR3 length: 14; CDR3 DNA: TGTGCCAGCAGTTGGACTAGCAGCAAAAACATTCAGTACTTC; CDR3 protein: CASSWTSSKNIQYF
J gene: TRBJ1-2; D gene: TRBD1; clone size: -; V gene: TRBV7-8; CDR3 length: 14; CDR3 DNA: TGTGCCAGCAGCCTAGGGGAGACAGGGAATGGCTACACCTTC; CDR3 protein: CASSLGETGNGYTF
J gene: TRBJ2-7; D gene: TRBD1; clone size: -; V gene: TRBV7-2; CDR3 length: 17; CDR3 DNA: TGTGCCAGCAGCTTAGGGGGACAGGGGGTAGGCTTCTACGAGCAGTACTTC; CDR3 protein: CASSLGGQGVGFYEQYF
J gene: TRBJ2-7; D gene: -; clone size: -; V gene: TRBV4-1; CDR3 length: 12; CDR3 DNA: TGCGCCAGCAGCCTCTATAGTGGCGAGCAGTACTTC; CDR3 protein: CASSLYSGEQYF
J gene: TRBJ2-2; D gene: -; clone size: once; V gene: TRBV7-9; CDR3 length: 14; CDR3 DNA: TGTGCCAGCAGCTTAGTGGGCACCACGGGGGAGCTGTTTTTT; CDR3 protein: CASSLVGTTGELFF
J gene: TRBJ1-1; D gene: TRBD1; clone size: -; V gene: TRBV19; CDR3 length: 15; CDR3 DNA: TGTGCCAGTAGTGGGACAGGCGTGTGGAACACTGAAGCTTTCTTT; CDR3 protein: CASSGTGVWNTEAFF
J gene: TRBJ2-5; D gene: TRBD2; clone size: -; V gene: TRBV7-2; CDR3 length: 15; CDR3 DNA: TGTGCCAGCAGCTTAGCTCCCGGGACTAAAGAGACCCAGTACTTC; CDR3 protein: CASSLAPGTKETQYF
J gene: TRBJ2-1; D gene: TRBD2; clone size: -; V gene: TRBV5-1; CDR3 length: 15; CDR3 DNA: TGCGCCAGCAGCCTATTGGGGGGACTAGCGGAAGAGCAGTTCTTC; CDR3 protein: CASSLLGGLAEEQFF
J gene: TRBJ2-5; D gene: TRBD1; clone size: -; V gene: TRBV5-4; CDR3 length: 16; CDR3 DNA: TGTGCCAGCAGCTACCTAAGACAGGGATCGAGGGAGACCCAGTACTTC; CDR3 protein: CASSYLRQGSRETQYF
J gene: TRBJ1-2; D gene: -; clone size: -; V gene: TRBV5-6; CDR3 length: 13; CDR3 DNA: TGTGCCAGCAAGCAGGGAATTAGGTATGGCTACACCTTC; CDR3 protein: CASKQGIRYGYTF
J gene: TRBJ1-1; D gene: TRBD1; clone size: -; V gene: TRBV28; CDR3 length: 21; CDR3 DNA: TGTGCCAGCAGTTTATGGACCATAACATTGCGGGACAGCTTTATGAACACTGAAGCTTTCTTT; CDR3 protein: CASSLWTITLRDSFMNTEAFF
J gene: TRBJ1-2; D gene: TRBD1; clone size: few; V gene: TRBV27; CDR3 length: 12; CDR3 DNA: TGTGCCAGCAGTGCCGACAGGGTTGGCTACACCTTC; CDR3 protein: CASSADRVGYTF
J gene: TRBJ2-7; D gene: -; clone size: once; V gene: TRBV6-5; CDR3 length: 16; CDR3 DNA: TGTGCCAGCAGTTACTCGATCGGGGGGCGGTCCTACGAGCAGTACTTC; CDR3 protein: CASSYSIGGRSYEQYF
J gene: TRBJ2-1; D gene: -; clone size: -; V gene: TRBV7-3; CDR3 length: 13; CDR3 DNA: TGTGCCAGCAGCTTAATGGAGTCCAATGAGCAGTTCTTC; CDR3 protein: CASSLMESNEQFF
J gene: TRBJ2-7; D gene: TRBD2; clone size: -; V gene: TRBV6-1; CDR3 length: 15; CDR3 DNA: TGTGCCAGCAGTGCTCTTAGCGGGAGCTCCTACGAGCAGTACTTC; CDR3 protein: CASSALSGSSYEQYF
J gene: TRBJ2-1; D gene: TRBD1; clone size: -; V gene: TRBV11-1; CDR3 length: 15; CDR3 DNA: TGTGCCAGCACCTCCGGGACAGGGTGGATGAATGAGCAGTTCTTC; CDR3 protein: CASTSGTGWMNEQFF
J gene: TRBJ1-2; D gene: TRBD1; clone size: -; V gene: TRBV7-9; CDR3 length: 14; CDR3 DNA: TGTGCCAGCAGCTTAGGCAGGGGGGACTATGGCTACACCTTC; CDR3 protein: CASSLGRGDYGYTF
J gene: TRBJ2-7; D gene: TRBD1; clone size: -; V gene: TRBV28; CDR3 length: 14; CDR3 DNA: TGTGCCAGCAGCTGGGGACAGGGATCCTACGAGCAGTACTTC; CDR3 protein: CASSWGQGSYEQYF
J gene: TRBJ2-1; D gene: -; clone size: -; V gene: TRBV6-6; CDR3 length: 10; CDR3 DNA: TGTGCCAGCAGCTCGTTAATTCCGTTCTTC; CDR3 protein: CASSSLIPFF
J gene: TRBJ2-3; D gene: TRBD1; clone size: -; V gene: TRBV4-3; CDR3 length: 15; CDR3 DNA: TGCGCCAGCAGTTCCGGACAGGGTCGGCCAGATACGCAGTATTTT; CDR3 protein: CASSSGQGRPDTQYF
J gene: TRBJ2-2; D gene: -; clone size: -; V gene: TRBV18; CDR3 length: 18; CDR3 DNA: TGTGCCAGCTCATACCTAGACAGGCGGCTCGTTTCGGCCGGGGAGCTGTTTTTT; CDR3 protein: CASSYLDRRLVSAGELFF
J gene: TRBJ2-2; D gene: TRBD2; clone size: -; V gene: TRBV7-9; CDR3 length: 16; CDR3 DNA: TGTGCCAGCAGGGAGGGACTAGCGAGGAACACCGGGGAGCTGTTTTTT; CDR3 protein: CASREGLARNTGELFF
J gene: TRBJ2-5; D gene: TRBD1; clone size: -; V gene: TRBV5-4; CDR3 length: 14; CDR3 DNA: TGTGCCAGCAGCTTTCCAGGGGGCATGGAGACCCAGTACTTC; CDR3 protein: CASSFPGGMETQYF
J gene: TRBJ2-7; D gene: -; clone size: once; V gene: TRBV27; CDR3 length: 13; CDR3 DNA: TGTGCCAGCAGTTTAGGGGGCAACTACGAGCAGTACTTC; CDR3 protein: CASSLGGNYEQYF
J gene: TRBJ2-2; D gene: TRBD1; clone size: -; V gene: TRBV5-1; CDR3 length: 19; CDR3 DNA: TGCGCCAGCAGGACCGTTACCGGGACAGGGGGCCGCCGGCCCGGGGAGCTGTTTTTT; CDR3 protein: CASRTVTGTGGRRPGELFF
J gene: TRBJ2-7; D gene: -; clone size: -; V gene: TRBV7-3; CDR3 length: 14; CDR3 DNA: TGTGCCAGCAGCCCTTTGGAGGGCTCCTACGAGCAGTACTTC; CDR3 protein: CASSPLEGSYEQYF
J gene: TRBJ2-5; D gene: TRBD2; clone size: -; V gene: TRBV2; CDR3 length: 16; CDR3 DNA: TGTGCCAGCAGTGAAGCGCTTCGGGAGGCTCAAGAGACCCAGTACTTC; CDR3 protein: CASSEALREAQETQYF
J gene: TRBJ1-2; D gene: -; clone size: -; V gene: TRBV14; CDR3 length: 13; CDR3 DNA: TGTGCCAGCAGCCAAGCAGAGAGACTCGGCTACACCTTC; CDR3 protein: CASSQAERLGYTF
J gene: TRBJ2-7; D gene: -; clone size: -; V gene: TRBV7-8; CDR3 length: 15; CDR3 DNA: TGTGCCAGCAGCCGTCGCGAAACAGGGAACTACGAGCAGTACTTC; CDR3 protein: CASSRRETGNYEQYF
J gene: TRBJ2-3; D gene: -; clone size: -; V gene: TRBV19; CDR3 length: 14; CDR3 DNA: TGTGCCACGTCAGACTTAGAGATAGCAGATACGCAGTATTTT; CDR3 protein: CATSDLEIADTQYF
J gene: TRBJ2-2; D gene: -; clone size: once; V gene: TRBV19; CDR3 length: 15; CDR3 DNA: TGTGCCAGTAGTAGGACAGCAGCCAACACCGGGGAGCTGTTTTTT; CDR3 protein: CASSRTAANTGELFF
J gene: TRBJ2-7; D gene: -; clone size: -; V gene: TRBV10-2; CDR3 length: 13; CDR3 DNA: TGCGCCAGCAGTGACAGGGAAGCCTACGAGCAGTACTTC; CDR3 protein: CASSDREAYEQYF
J gene: TRBJ2-1; D gene: -; clone size: -; V gene: TRBV5-1; CDR3 length: 13; CDR3 DNA: TGCGCCAGCAGCTTCCGGGTCAACAATGAGCAGTTCTTC; CDR3 protein: CASSFRVNNEQFF
J gene: TRBJ2-3; D gene: -; clone size: -; V gene: TRBV5-1; CDR3 length: 15; CDR3 DNA: TGCGCCAGCAGCTTGGTGCGAGCCAGCACAGATACGCAGTATTTT; CDR3 protein: CASSLVRASTDTQYF
J gene: TRBJ2-5; D gene: -; clone size: -; V gene: TRBV7-8; CDR3 length: 13; CDR3 DNA: TGTGCCAGCAGCTTAGCGAGGAGTGAGACCCAGTACTTC; CDR3 protein: CASSLARSETQYF
J gene: TRBJ2-5; D gene: TRBD2; clone size: -; V gene: TRBV11-3; CDR3 length: 14; CDR3 DNA: TGTGCCAGCAGTGAGGGACTAGCGGAAGAGACCCAGTACTTC; CDR3 protein: CASSEGLAEETQYF
J gene: TRBJ1-2; D gene: TRBD1; clone size: -; V gene: TRBV28; CDR3 length: 13; CDR3 DNA: TGTGCCAGCAGTCCCTTCACCGGGACAGGCTTTTCCTTC; CDR3 protein: CASSPFTGTGFSF
J gene: TRBJ2-7; D gene: TRBD2; clone size: -; V gene: TRBV5-5; CDR3 length: 14; CDR3 DNA: TGTGCCAGCAGCTCCGGGACTAGCATCTACGAGCAGTACTTC; CDR3 protein: CASSSGTSIYEQYF
J gene: TRBJ2-3; D gene: -; clone size: -; V gene: TRBV29-1; CDR3 length: 13; CDR3 DNA: TGCAGCGCGGGCAGGGATTTCACAGATACGCAGTATTTT; CDR3 protein: CSAGRDFTDTQYF
J gene: TRBJ2-2; D gene: -; clone size: -; V gene: TRBV4-3; CDR3 length: 19; CDR3 DNA: TGCGCCAGCAGCCTAGGACAGAGGGGATCGCAGGAGAACACCGGGGAGCTGTTTTTT; CDR3 protein: CASSLGQRGSQENTGELFF
J gene: TRBJ2-4; D gene: TRBD1; clone size: once; V gene: TRBV11-2; CDR3 length: 19; CDR3 DNA: TGTGCCAGCAGCTTCTCGGGGTACAGGGGTGGCCTGGCCAAAAACATTCAGTACTTC; CDR3 protein: CASSFSGYRGGLAKNIQYF
J gene: TRBJ2-3; D gene: TRBD2; clone size: -; V gene: TRBV4-1; CDR3 length: 16; CDR3 DNA: TGCGCCAGCAGCCAACCGGGACTAGCTGCCACAGATACGCAGTATTTT; CDR3 protein: CASSQPGLAATDTQYF
J gene: TRBJ1-3; D gene: -; clone size: -; V gene: TRBV4-1; CDR3 length: 17; CDR3 DNA: TGCGCCAGCAGCTTACTCCTTCGGGGGGCAGGGAGGGACACCATATATTTT; CDR3 protein: CASSLLLRGAGRDTIYF
J gene: TRBJ1-1; D gene: TRBD1; clone size: -; V gene: TRBV30; CDR3 length: 14; CDR3 DNA: TGTGCCTGGAGTGAGAGGGGGCGTCGGACTGAAGCTTTCTTT; CDR3 protein: CAWSERGRRTEAFF
J gene: TRBJ2-7; D gene: TRBD2; clone size: -; V gene: TRBV27; CDR3 length: 14; CDR3 DNA: TGTGCCAGCAGTCTTGGCGGGAGTACCTACGAGCAGTACTTC; CDR3 protein: CASSLGGSTYEQYF
J gene: TRBJ2-1; D gene: TRBD2; clone size: once; V gene: TRBV19; CDR3 length: 16; CDR3 DNA: TGTGCCAGTAGTCGCCCAGCGGGAGGGACCCACAATGAGCAGTTCTTC; CDR3 protein: CASSRPAGGTHNEQFF
J gene: TRBJ2-7; D gene: TRBD1; clone size: -; V gene: TRBV6-6; CDR3 length: 14; CDR3 DNA: TGTGCCAGCAGGGGACCGACAGGGACCTACGAGCAGTACTTC; CDR3 protein: CASRGPTGTYEQYF
J gene: TRBJ1-2; D gene: -; clone size: -; V gene: TRBV10-3; CDR3 length: 14; CDR3 DNA: TGTGCCATCAGTGAGTGGGGGGGAAACTATGGCTACACCTTC; CDR3 protein: CAISEWGGNYGYTF
J gene: TRBJ1-2; D gene: -; clone size: -; V gene: TRBV4-1; CDR3 length: 15; CDR3 DNA: TGCGCCAGCAGCCAAGGGTCGGACTCCTGGTGGGGCTACACCTTC; CDR3 protein: CASSQGSDSWWGYTF
J gene: TRBJ2-3; D gene: -; clone size: -; V gene: TRBV6-5; CDR3 length: 15; CDR3 DNA: TGTGCCAGCAGTTACTCGTTAGGGGGCACAGATACGCAGTATTTT; CDR3 protein: CASSYSLGGTDTQYF